The present entry profiles one TCR beta chain with its context. Its target is not known. At survey level, the immunoSEQ assay was run in its v3.0 version. The data were produced by immunoSEQ multiplex PCR, yet TCRdb's version contains in-frame clones alone and is incomplete. Here the sample spans some 15,000 clones, roughly 80% being singletons. The CDR3 spans 12 residues. V lost 2 bases and J lost 9, with 9 bases in between. Germline assignment: CDR1 SGHDT and CDR2 YYEEEE. The sample is drawn from a study of long-term antiretroviral therapy in people with HIV. General study findings and limits: Relative to transplant donor controls, diversity remained lower despite increasing after ART. HIV repertoires showed narrower CDR3 length ranges than controls.

The chain couples TRBV5-6 to TRBJ2-1, with D perhaps TRBD1 (5 bases). Sequenced here: unsorted PBMCs, sampled 1.8 years before starting antiretroviral therapy. The TCR originated in a woman aged 40 to 50 with HIV. CDR3 sequence (DNA): TGTGCCAGCAGCTTTAAAGGGGTTGAGCAGTTCTTC. Amino acid sequence: CASSFKGVEQFF. Based on the CDR3 plus reference TRBV5-6 and TRBJ2-1, the full variable domain is DAGVTQSPTHLIKTRGQQVTLRCSPKSGHDTVSWYQQALGQGPQFIFQYYEEEERQRGNFPDRFSGHQFPNYSSELNVNALLLGDSALYLCASSFKGVEQFFGPGTRLTVL.